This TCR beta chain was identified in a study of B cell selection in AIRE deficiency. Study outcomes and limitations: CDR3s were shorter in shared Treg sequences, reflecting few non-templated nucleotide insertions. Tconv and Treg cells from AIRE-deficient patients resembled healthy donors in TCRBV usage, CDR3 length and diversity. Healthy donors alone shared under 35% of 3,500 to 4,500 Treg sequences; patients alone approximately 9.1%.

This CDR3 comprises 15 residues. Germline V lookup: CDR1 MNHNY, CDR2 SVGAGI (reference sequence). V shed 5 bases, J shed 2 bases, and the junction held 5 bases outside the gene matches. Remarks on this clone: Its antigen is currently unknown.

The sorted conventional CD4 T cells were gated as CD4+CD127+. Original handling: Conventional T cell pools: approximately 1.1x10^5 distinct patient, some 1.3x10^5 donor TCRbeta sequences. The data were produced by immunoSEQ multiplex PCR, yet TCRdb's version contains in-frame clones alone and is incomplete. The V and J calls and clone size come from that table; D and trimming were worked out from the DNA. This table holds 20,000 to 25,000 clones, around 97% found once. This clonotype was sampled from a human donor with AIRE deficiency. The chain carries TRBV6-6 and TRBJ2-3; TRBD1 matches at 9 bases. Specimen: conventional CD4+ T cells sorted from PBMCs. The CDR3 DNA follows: TGTGCCAGCAGTGTGGACAGGGGTCCCACAGATACGCAGTATTTT. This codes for CASSVDRGPTDTQYF.